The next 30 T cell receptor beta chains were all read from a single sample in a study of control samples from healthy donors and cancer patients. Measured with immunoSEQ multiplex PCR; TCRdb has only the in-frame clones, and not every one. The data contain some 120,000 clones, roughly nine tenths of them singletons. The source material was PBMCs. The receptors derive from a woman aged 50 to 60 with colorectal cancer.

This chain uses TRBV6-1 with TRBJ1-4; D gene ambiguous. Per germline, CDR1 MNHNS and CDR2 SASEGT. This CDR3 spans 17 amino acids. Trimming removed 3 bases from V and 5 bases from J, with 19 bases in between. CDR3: CASSDILLGLGNEKLFF. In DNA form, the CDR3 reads TGTGCCAGCAGTGACATTTTGCTAGGGCTTGGCAATGAAAAACTGTTTTTT.

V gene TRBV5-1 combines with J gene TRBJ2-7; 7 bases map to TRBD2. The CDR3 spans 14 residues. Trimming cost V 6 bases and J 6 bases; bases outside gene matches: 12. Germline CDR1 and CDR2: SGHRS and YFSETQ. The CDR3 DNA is TGCGCCAGCACCCTGGGGGGGTTGGGAGGCGAGCAGTACTTC. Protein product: CASTLGGLGGEQYF. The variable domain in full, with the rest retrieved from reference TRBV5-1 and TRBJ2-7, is KAGVTQTPRYLIKTRGQQVTLSCSPISGHRSVSWYQQTPGQGLQFLFEYFSETQRNKGNFPGRFSGRQFSNSRSEMNVSTLELGDSALYLCASTLGGLGGEQYFGPGTRLTVT.

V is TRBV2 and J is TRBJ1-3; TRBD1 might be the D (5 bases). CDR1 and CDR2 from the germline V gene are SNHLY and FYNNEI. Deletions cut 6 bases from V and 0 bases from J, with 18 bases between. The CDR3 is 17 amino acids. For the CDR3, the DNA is TGTGCCAGCAGGGGGCAGGTCCTCTCGTACTCTGGAAACACCATATATTTT. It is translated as CASRGQVLSYSGNTIYF.

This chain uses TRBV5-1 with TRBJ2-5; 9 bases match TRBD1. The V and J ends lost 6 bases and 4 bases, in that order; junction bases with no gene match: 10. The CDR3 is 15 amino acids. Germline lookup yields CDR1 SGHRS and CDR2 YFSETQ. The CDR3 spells CASNEFGTGLETQYF. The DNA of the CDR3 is TGCGCCAGCAATGAGTTCGGGACAGGGTTAGAGACCCAGTACTTC. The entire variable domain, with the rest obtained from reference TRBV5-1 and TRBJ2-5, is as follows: KAGVTQTPRYLIKTRGQQVTLSCSPISGHRSVSWYQQTPGQGLQFLFEYFSETQRNKGNFPGRFSGRQFSNSRSEMNVSTLELGDSALYLCASNEFGTGLETQYFGPGTRLLVL.

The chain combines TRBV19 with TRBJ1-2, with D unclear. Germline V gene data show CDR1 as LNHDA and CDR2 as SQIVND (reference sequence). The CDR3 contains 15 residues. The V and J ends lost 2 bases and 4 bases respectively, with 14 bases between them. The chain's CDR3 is CASSIRSSSSYGYTF. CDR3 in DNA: TGTGCCAGTAGTATAAGGTCCTCCTCCTCCTATGGCTACACCTTC.

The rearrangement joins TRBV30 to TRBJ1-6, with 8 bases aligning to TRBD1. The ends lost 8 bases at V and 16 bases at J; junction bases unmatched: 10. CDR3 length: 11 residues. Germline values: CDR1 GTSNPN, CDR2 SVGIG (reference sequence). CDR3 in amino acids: CAQKQGVSLHF. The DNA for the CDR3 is TGTGCCCAAAAACAGGGGGTAAGTCTCCACTTT.

CDR3 coding DNA: TGCGCCAGCAGCTTGACTCCTAGGACAGGGGATGGAAACACCATATATTTT. This gives the protein CASSLTPRTGDGNTIYF. This chain connects TRBV5-1 to TRBJ1-3, with 9 bases matching TRBD1. This CDR3 is built from 17 residues. From germline, CDR1 is SGHRS and CDR2 YFSETQ. V lost 1 base to trimming and J lost 3 bases; unmatched junction nucleotides: 8.

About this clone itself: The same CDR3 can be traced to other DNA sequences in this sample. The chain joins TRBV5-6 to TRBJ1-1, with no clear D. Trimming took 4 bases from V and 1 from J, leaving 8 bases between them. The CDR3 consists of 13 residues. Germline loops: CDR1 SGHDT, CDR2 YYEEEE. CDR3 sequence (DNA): TGTGCCAGCAGCCTACGGAGGAACACTGAAGCTTTCTTT. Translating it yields CASSLRRNTEAFF. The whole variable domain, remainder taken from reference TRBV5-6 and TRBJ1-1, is DAGVTQSPTHLIKTRGQQVTLRCSPKSGHDTVSWYQQALGQGPQFIFQYYEEEERQRGNFPDRFSGHQFPNYSSELNVNALLLGDSALYLCASSLRRNTEAFFGQGTRLTVV.

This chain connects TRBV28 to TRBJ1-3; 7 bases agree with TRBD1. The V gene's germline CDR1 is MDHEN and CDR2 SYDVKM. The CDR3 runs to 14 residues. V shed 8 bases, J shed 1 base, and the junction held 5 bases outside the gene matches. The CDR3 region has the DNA TGTGCCAGCTTCTCAGGGGGGTCTGGAAACACCATATATTTT. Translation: CASFSGGSGNTIYF.

CDR3 residues: CASSPGGVDTQYF. For the CDR3, the DNA is TGTGCCAGCAGTCCCGGAGGGGTGGATACGCAGTATTTT. This sequence joins TRBV6-5 and TRBJ2-3, with a tentative D call TRBD2 (6 bases). Per the germline V gene, CDR1 is MNHEY and CDR2 is SVGAGI. The CDR3 runs 13 residues. Trimming took off 5 bases at V and 6 bases at J, with 12 bases between the two ends.

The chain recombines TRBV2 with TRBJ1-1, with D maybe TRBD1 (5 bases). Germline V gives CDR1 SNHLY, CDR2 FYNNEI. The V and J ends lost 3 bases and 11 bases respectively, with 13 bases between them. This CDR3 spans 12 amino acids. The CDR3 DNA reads TGTGCCAGCAGTGAGGGACTCGGGGTCGCTTTCTTT. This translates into CASSEGLGVAFF.

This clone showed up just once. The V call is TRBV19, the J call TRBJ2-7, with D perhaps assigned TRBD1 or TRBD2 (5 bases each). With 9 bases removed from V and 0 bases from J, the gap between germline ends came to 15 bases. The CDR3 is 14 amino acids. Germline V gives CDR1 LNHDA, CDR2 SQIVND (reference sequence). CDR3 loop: CASRPRGDSYEQYF. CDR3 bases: TGTGCCAGCAGACCTCGGGGCGACTCCTACGAGCAGTACTTC.

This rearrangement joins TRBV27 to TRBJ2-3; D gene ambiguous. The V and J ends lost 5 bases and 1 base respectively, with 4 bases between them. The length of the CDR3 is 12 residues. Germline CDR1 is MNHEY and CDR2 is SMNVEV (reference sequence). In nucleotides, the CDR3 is TGTGCCAGCAGTCCACGCACAGATACGCAGTATTTT. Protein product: CASSPRTDTQYF.

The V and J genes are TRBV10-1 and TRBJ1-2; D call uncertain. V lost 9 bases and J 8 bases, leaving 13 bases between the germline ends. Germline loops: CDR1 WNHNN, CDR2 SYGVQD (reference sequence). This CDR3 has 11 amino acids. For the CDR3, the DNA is TGCGCCAGTCGTTTAGCGTTGGGCTACACCTTC. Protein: CASRLALGYTF.

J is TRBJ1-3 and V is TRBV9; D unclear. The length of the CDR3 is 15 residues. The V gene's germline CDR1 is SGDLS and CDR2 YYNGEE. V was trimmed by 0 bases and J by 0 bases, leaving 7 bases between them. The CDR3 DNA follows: TGTGCCAGCAGCGTAGACCCCATCTCTGGAAACACCATATATTTT. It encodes CASSVDPISGNTIYF.

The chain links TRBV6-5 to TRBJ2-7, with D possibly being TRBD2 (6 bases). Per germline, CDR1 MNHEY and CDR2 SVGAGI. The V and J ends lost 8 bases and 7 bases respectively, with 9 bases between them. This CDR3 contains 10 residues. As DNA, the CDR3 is TGTGCCAGCGGAGGGAGTGAGCAGTACTTC. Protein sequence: CASGGSEQYF.

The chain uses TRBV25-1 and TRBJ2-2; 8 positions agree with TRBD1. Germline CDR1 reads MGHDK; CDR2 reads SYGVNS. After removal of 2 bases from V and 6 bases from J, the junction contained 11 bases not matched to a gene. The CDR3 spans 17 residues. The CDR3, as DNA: TGTGCCAGCAGTGAAACGAGAGGACAGGGTTTCCCCGGGGAGCTGTTTTTT. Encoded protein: CASSETRGQGFPGELFF.

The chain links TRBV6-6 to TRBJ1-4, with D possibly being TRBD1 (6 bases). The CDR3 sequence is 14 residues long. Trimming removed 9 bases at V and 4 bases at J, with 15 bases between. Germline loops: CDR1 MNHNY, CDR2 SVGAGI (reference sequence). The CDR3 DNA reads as TGTGCCAGTTCTAAGACAGGAATTAATGAAAAACTGTTTTTT. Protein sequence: CASSKTGINEKLFF.

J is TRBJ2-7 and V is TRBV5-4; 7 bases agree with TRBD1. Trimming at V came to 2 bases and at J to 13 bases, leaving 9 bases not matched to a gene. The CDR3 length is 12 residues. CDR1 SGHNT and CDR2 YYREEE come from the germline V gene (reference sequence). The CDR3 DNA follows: TGTGCCAGCAGCTTTTTAGGCGACAGGGCATACTTC. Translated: CASSFLGDRAYF.

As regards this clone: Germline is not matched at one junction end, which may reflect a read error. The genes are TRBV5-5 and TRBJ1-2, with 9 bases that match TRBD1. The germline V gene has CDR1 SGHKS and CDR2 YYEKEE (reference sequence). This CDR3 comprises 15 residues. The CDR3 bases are TGTGCCAGCAGGTTGGCTGGGACAGGGAATTATGGCTACACCTTC. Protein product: CASRLAGTGNYGYTF.

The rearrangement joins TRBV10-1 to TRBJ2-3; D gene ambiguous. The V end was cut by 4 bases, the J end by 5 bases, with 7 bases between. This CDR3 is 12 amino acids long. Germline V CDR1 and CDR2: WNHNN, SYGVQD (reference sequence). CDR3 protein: CASSATGDTQYF. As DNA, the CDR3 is TGCGCCAGCAGTGCCACGGGAGATACGCAGTATTTT.

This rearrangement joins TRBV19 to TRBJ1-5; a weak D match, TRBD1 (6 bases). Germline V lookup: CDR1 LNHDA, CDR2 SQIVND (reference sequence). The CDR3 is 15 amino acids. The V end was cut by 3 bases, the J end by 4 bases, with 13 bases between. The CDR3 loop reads CASSIGTGINQPQHF. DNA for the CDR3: TGTGCCAGTAGTATTGGAACAGGGATAAATCAGCCCCAGCATTTT.

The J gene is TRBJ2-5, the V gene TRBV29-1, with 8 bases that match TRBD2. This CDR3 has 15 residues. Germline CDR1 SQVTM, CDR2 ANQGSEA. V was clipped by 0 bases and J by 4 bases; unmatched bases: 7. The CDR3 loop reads CSVEDPGGARETQYF. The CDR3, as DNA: TGCAGCGTTGAAGACCCCGGGGGGGCCCGAGAGACCCAGTACTTC.

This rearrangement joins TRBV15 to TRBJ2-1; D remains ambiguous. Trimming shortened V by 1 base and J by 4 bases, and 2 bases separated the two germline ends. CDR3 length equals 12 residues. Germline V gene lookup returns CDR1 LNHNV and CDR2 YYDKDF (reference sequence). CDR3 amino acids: CATSRGYNEQFF. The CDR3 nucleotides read TGTGCCACCAGCAGAGGTTACAATGAGCAGTTCTTC.

CDR3 region: CASSVVPGTDYGYTF. The CDR3 nucleotides read TGTGCCAGCAGCGTAGTTCCAGGGACGGACTATGGCTACACCTTC. J is TRBJ1-2 and V is TRBV9; D might be TRBD1 (5 bases). Trimming took 0 bases from V and 3 from J, leaving 12 bases between them. This CDR3 is built from 15 residues. Germline-derived CDR1 and CDR2 are SGDLS and YYNGEE.

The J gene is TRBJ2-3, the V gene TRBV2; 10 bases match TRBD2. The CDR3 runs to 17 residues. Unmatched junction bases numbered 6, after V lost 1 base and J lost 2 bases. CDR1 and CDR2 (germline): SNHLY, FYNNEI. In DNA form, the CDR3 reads TGTGCCAGCAGTGAAGGGGGGACTAGCGTCACCACAGATACGCAGTATTTT. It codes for CASSEGGTSVTTDTQYF.

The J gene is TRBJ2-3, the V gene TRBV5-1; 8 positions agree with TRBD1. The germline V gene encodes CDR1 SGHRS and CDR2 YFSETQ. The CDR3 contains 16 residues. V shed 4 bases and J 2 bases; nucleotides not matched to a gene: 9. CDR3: CASSRSTGGITDTQYF. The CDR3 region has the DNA TGCGCCAGCAGCCGCTCAACAGGGGGAATCACAGATACGCAGTATTTT.

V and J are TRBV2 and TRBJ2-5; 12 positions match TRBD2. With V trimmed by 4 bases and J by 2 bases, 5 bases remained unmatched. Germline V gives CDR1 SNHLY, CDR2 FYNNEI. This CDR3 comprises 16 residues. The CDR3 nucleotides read TGTGCCAGCAGTGGGGGAGGACTAGCGGGGCAAGAGACCCAGTACTTC. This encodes CASSGGGLAGQETQYF. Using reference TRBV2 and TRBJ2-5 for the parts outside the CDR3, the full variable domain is EPEVTQTPSHQVTQMGQEVILRCVPISNHLYFYWYRQILGQKVEFLVSFYNNEISEKSEIFDDQFSVERPDGSNFTLKIRSTKLEDSAMYFCASSGGGLAGQETQYFGPGTRLLVL.

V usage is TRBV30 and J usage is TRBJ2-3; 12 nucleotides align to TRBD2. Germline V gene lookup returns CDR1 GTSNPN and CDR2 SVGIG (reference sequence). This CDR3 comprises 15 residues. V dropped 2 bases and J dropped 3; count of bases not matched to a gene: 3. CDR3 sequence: CAWSRLAGETDTQYF. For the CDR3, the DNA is TGTGCCTGGAGTAGACTAGCGGGAGAAACAGATACGCAGTATTTT.

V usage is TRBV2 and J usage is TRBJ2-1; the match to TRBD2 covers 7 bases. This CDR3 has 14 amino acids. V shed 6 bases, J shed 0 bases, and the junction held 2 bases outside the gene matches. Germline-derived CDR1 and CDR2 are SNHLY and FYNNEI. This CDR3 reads CASSGGSSYNEQFF. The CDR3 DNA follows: TGTGCCAGCAGCGGCGGGAGCTCCTACAATGAGCAGTTCTTC.